This T cell receptor (beta chain) derives from a study of control samples from healthy donors and cancer patients. Some clones are missing from TCRdb's copy, which holds only in-frame ones; the method was immunoSEQ multiplex PCR. The repertoire holds 160,000 or so clones, with 96% as singletons. This clone was seen once. Sequenced: blood. The sequence derives from a woman aged 30 to 39 in good health.

CDR3 DNA sequence: TGTGCCAGCAGCTTAGGCCTTGGCTCTTCCTACGAGCAGTACTTC. Protein: CASSLGLGSSYEQYF. The V call is TRBV13, the J call TRBJ2-7; D ambiguous. The CDR3 is 15 amino acids. CDR1 and CDR2 (germline): PRHDT, FYEKMQ (reference sequence). The germline V and J ends were trimmed by 0 bases and 1 base, with 10 bases remaining between them.